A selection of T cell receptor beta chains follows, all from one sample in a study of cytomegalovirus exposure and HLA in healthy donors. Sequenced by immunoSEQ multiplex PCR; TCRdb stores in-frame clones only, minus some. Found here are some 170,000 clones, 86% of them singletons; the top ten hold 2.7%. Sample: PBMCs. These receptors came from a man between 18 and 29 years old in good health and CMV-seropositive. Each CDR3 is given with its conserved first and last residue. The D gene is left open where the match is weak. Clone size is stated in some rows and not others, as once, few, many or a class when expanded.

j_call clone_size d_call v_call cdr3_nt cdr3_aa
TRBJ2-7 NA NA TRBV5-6 TGTGCCAGCAGCTTTGGGCAGCCCTACGAGCAGTACTTC CASSFGQPYEQYF
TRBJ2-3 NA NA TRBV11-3 TGTGCCAGCAGCGGGAGTAGCACAGATACGCAGTATTTT CASSGSSTDTQYF
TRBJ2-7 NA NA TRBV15 TGTGCCACCAGCAGAGGCGTCGAGCAGTACTTC CATSRGVEQYF
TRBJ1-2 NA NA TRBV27 TGTGCCAGCAGTTCTCCGACGGGGGAGGGTGGCTACACCTTC CASSSPTGEGGYTF
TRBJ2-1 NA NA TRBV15 TGTGCCACCAGCAGAGCTCGGAACCGACAGAATGAGCAGTTCTTC CATSRARNRQNEQFF
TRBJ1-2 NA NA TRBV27 TGTGCCAGCAGCCCGGGGGGAAACTATGGCTACACCTTC CASSPGGNYGYTF
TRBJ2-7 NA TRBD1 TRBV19 TGTGCCAGGGTGGACAGGGTGGGATACGAGCAGTACTTC CARVDRVGYEQYF
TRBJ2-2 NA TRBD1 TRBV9 TGTGCCAGCAGCGTTACAGGGGACACCGGGGAGCTGTTTTTT CASSVTGDTGELFF
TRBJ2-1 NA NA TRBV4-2 TGTGCCAGCAGCTCTGGACTAAATGAGCAGTTCTTC CASSSGLNEQFF
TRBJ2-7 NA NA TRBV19 TGTGCCAGTAGTATAACAGGGACCTACGAGCAGTACTTC CASSITGTYEQYF
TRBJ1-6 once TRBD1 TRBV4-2 TGTGCCAGCAGCCCCCGCGAGGGGGCTTCACCCCTCCACTTT CASSPREGASPLHF
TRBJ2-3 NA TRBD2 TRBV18 TGTGCCAGCTCCCCCGGGACTAGCGGGGCTGATACGCAGTATTTT CASSPGTSGADTQYF
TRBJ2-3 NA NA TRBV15 TGTGCCACCAGCAGAGATCTGAGTCCCAGGGGACAAGATACGCAGTATTTT CATSRDLSPRGQDTQYF
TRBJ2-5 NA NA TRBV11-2 TGTGCCAGCAGCTTAGAAGCCCAGGGGAAAGAGACCCAGTACTTC CASSLEAQGKETQYF
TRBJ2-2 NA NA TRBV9 TGTGCCAGCAGCGTAAGTGGGGGGGGCATCGACACCGGGGAGCTGTTTTTT CASSVSGGGIDTGELFF
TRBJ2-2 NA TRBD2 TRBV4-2 TGTGCCAGCAGCCAAGAACTAGCGGGAGGGTTTGGGGGGAACACCGGGGAGCTGTTTTTT CASSQELAGGFGGNTGELFF
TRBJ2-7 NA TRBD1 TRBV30 TGTGCCTGGAGCACAGGGGGCGGCTACGAGCAGTACTTC CAWSTGGGYEQYF
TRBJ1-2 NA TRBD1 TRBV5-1 TGCGCCAGCAGCTGGGGGACAGGTGGATATGGCTACACCTTC CASSWGTGGYGYTF
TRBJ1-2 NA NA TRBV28 TGTGCCAGCAGTCAGGGAATTTCTAACTATGGCTACACCTTC CASSQGISNYGYTF
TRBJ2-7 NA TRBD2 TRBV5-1 TGCGCCAGCAGGGGGGGGTACGAGCAGTACTTC CASRGGYEQYF
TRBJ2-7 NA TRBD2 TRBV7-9 TGTGCCAGCAGCCTTAGCGGGAGCGCCTACGAGCAGTACTTC CASSLSGSAYEQYF
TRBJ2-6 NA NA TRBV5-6 TGTGCCAGCAGCTTGGGTAGCTCTGGGGCCAACGTCCTGACTTTC CASSLGSSGANVLTF
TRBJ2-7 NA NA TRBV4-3 TGCGCCAGCAGCCAAAGCCGACAGGCCCGGGGCTACGAGCAGTACTTC CASSQSRQARGYEQYF
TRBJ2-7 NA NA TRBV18 TGTGCCAGCTCTCTAGCATCCTACGAGCAGTACTTC CASSLASYEQYF
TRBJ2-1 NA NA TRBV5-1 TGCGCCAGCAGCTTGGGGGGGACAGAGCAGTTCTTC CASSLGGTEQFF
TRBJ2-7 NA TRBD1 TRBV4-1 TGCGCCAGCAGCCAACCTCGGACAGGGCCTAGGCAGTACTTT CASSQPRTGPRQYF
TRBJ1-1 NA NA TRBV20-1 TGCAGTGCTAATTTTCAGATTGAAGCTTTCTTT CSANFQIEAFF
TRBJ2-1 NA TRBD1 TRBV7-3 TGTGCCAGCAGCTCCGACAGGGTTAGCGAGCAGTTCTTC CASSSDRVSEQFF
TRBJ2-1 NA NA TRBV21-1 TGTGCCAGCAGCAAAGGAAGGGGCAGGGGGCTTAAGCAGTTCTTC CASSKGRGRGLKQFF
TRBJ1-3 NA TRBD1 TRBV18 TGTGCCAGCTCACCGGACAGGCGGCCCTCTGGAAACACCATATATTTT CASSPDRRPSGNTIYF
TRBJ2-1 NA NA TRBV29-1 TGCAGCGTTGGGGGTCGGGGGACCATAGAATACAATGAGCAGTTCTTC CSVGGRGTIEYNEQFF
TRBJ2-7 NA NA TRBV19 TGTGCCAGTAGCCAGGACAGAATCTCCTACGAGCAGTACTTC CASSQDRISYEQYF
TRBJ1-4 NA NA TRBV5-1 TGCGCCAGCAGCCCTGGGGACTGGAATGAAAAACTGTTTTTT CASSPGDWNEKLFF
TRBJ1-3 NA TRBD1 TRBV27 TGTGCCAGCAGCTCACAGGGGTTCTCTGGAAACACCATATATTTT CASSSQGFSGNTIYF
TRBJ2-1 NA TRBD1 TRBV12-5 TGTGCTAGTGGTGAGGGACAGAGCTCCTACAATGAGCAGTTCTTC CASGEGQSSYNEQFF
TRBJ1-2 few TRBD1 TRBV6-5 TGTGCCAGCAGTTCCCAAGACAGGGCCCTTGGCTACACCTTC CASSSQDRALGYTF
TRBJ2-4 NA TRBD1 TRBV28 TGTGCCAGCACCATGGACAGGGAAAACATTCAGTACTTC CASTMDRENIQYF
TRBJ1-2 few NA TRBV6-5 TGTGCCAGCAGTTGGGGCGGGGGGTTCCGCTACACCTTC CASSWGGGFRYTF
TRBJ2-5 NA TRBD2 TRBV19 TGTGCCAGTAGTATACAGACTAGCGGGGGGCAAGAGACCCAGTACTTC CASSIQTSGGQETQYF
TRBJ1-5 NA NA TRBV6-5 TGTGCCAGCGGGGCGGGGAGGGATCAGCCCCAGCATTTT CASGAGRDQPQHF